A single sample gave rise to the 10 T cell receptor beta chains below, sequenced in a study of shared clonotypes between healthy human individuals. TCRdb's copy holds only in-frame clones and misses some; the assay was immunoSEQ multiplex PCR. The sample consists of about 2,500,000 clones, approximately 92% of them appearing once. Sequenced input: naive CD4+ T cells sorted from blood. This sample's subset: CD45RA+ positively selected. The receptor set was obtained from a man in his late teens or twenties in good health.

This clone is a singleton in its sample. The chain joins TRBV21-1 to TRBJ2-5; TRBD2 was called by the table and not checked on the DNA. TRBV21-1 represents a pseudogene. The CDR3 spans 18 residues. As DNA, the CDR3 is TGTGCCACCAGCCGTCCGGGACTAGCGGGAGGGAGGGGAGAGACCCAGTACTTC. Its translation: CATSRPGLAGGRGETQYF.

The J gene is TRBJ2-6, the V gene TRBV15; possible D gene TRBD2, 6 bases. This CDR3 has 19 residues. V was clipped by 0 bases and J by 0 bases, with 15 bases between them. Germline V CDR1 and CDR2: LNHNV, YYDKDF (reference sequence). The DNA for the CDR3 is TGTGCCACCAGCAGAGATTCAATGGACTACCTCTCTGGGGCCAACGTCCTGACTTTC. It translates to CATSRDSMDYLSGANVLTF.

This chain joins TRBV18 and TRBJ2-3; TRBD1 matches at 7 bases. With V trimmed by 5 bases and J by 3 bases, 8 bases remained unmatched. The CDR3 length is 15 residues. The germline gives CDR1 KGHSH, CDR2 LQKENI. CDR3 sequence (DNA): TGTGCCAGCTCAACTCAACAGGGGACGACAGATACGCAGTATTTT. Amino acids: CASSTQQGTTDTQYF.

The chain carries TRBV2 and TRBJ1-6, with 12 bases that match TRBD1. The junction had 5 bases not matched to a gene; V was cut back by 5 bases and J by 9 bases. The germline CDR1 and CDR2 sequences are SNHLY and FYNNEI. The CDR3 is made up of 15 amino acids. CDR3 nucleotides: TGTGCCAGCAGTCCCGGGACAGGGGGCTTTTCACCCCTCCACTTT. It encodes CASSPGTGGFSPLHF.

The rearrangement uses TRBV27 and TRBJ2-7, with TRBD1 matching over 10 bases. Losses at the gene ends were 6 bases for V and 3 bases for J; bases not matched to a gene: 11. Germline values: CDR1 MNHEY, CDR2 SMNVEV (reference sequence). The CDR3 runs to 16 residues. The CDR3 DNA sequence: TGTGCCAGCAGCCCTTTGACAGGGGGCGCGGGCTACGAGCAGTACTTC. This sequence encodes CASSPLTGGAGYEQYF.

Comments on this clone: This sample includes further DNA sequences coding for the same CDR3. J is TRBJ1-4 and V is TRBV5-1; 10 bases are shared with TRBD1. The V gene's germline CDR1 is SGHRS and CDR2 YFSETQ. Losses at the gene ends were 0 bases for V and 8 bases for J; bases not matched to a gene: 4. This CDR3 region has 15 residues. CDR3: CASSLAGTGAEKLFF. The CDR3, as DNA: TGCGCCAGCAGCTTGGCCGGGACAGGGGCCGAAAAACTGTTTTTT.

V and J are TRBV2 and TRBJ1-3; D is unclear. The CDR3 has 13 residues. V lost 4 bases and J lost 2, with 6 bases in between. CDR1 and CDR2 (germline): SNHLY, FYNNEI. The CDR3 spells CASSGRAGNTIYF. CDR3 sequence (DNA): TGTGCCAGCAGTGGGAGAGCTGGAAACACCATATATTTT.

V is TRBV5-8 and J is TRBJ2-3, with D perhaps TRBD1 (6 bases). The germline V and J ends were trimmed by 2 bases and 5 bases, with 12 bases remaining between them. The CDR3 loop spans 14 amino acids. Germline V gene lookup returns CDR1 SGHTS and CDR2 YDEGEE. CDR3 residues: CASSFAQGIDTQYF. The CDR3 DNA reads as TGTGCCAGCAGCTTTGCGCAGGGGATAGATACGCAGTATTTT.

This chain uses TRBV18 with TRBJ1-1; the match to TRBD1 covers 10 bases. This CDR3 is built from 17 residues. V shed 4 bases, J shed 2 bases, and the junction held 10 bases outside the gene matches. Germline V gene lookup returns CDR1 KGHSH and CDR2 LQKENI. CDR3 loop: CASSLGTGEFRNTEAFF. CDR3 in DNA: TGTGCCAGCTCACTCGGGACAGGGGAATTTAGAAACACTGAAGCTTTCTTT. Full variable domain (remainder filled in from reference TRBV18 and TRBJ1-1): NAGVMQNPRHLVRRRGQEARLRCSPMKGHSHVYWYRQLPEEGLKFMVYLQKENIIDESGMPKERFSAEFPKEGPSILRIQQVVRGDSAAYFCASSLGTGEFRNTEAFFGQGTRLTVV.

This chain joins TRBV12-5 and TRBJ2-2, with D perhaps being TRBD1 or TRBD2 (6 bases each). V lost 6 bases, J lost 5 bases, and 19 bases lay in between. Germline V lookup: CDR1 LGHNT, CDR2 FRNRAP. The CDR3 is 16 residues long. CDR3 coding DNA: TGTGCTAGTGGATTGTATTTAGGGGGGCGTACCGGGGAGCTGTTTTTT. It encodes CASGLYLGGRTGELFF.